This T cell receptor beta chain was sequenced for a study of shared clonotypes between healthy human individuals. Method: immunoSEQ multiplex PCR; TCRdb's copy keeps in-frame clones and lacks some. The sample has about 2.1 million clones; about 93% are singletons. The length of the CDR3 is 14 residues. Germline lookup yields CDR1 LGHNA and CDR2 YSLEER. Germline trimming cut 4 bases from V and 3 bases from J; bases unmatched to any gene: 1. Cells designated naive CD8 were CD45RO-negative and were positively selected for CCR7, with terminally differentiated effector memory CD45RA+ cells excluded. The sample comprised naive CD8+ T cells from PBMCs. This chain links TRBV4-3 with TRBJ2-1; 9 bases are shared with TRBD1. This receptor was obtained from a man younger than 35 in good health. Some clones in this sample may be carry-over from other donors' samples. The CDR3 region is CASSPGQGYNEQFF. CDR3 in DNA: TGCGCCAGCAGCCCGGGACAGGGCTACAATGAGCAGTTCTTC.